These 18 T cell receptor beta chains came from one sample sequenced in a study of blood T cell repertoires in COVID-19. Sequencing used immunoSEQ multiplex PCR; TCRdb keeps in-frame clones, though not all of them. In the table there are roughly 100,000 clones, roughly 80% of which are singletons. The sequenced sample was peripheral blood. Receptor source: a woman older than 75 with acute or convalescent COVID-19.

The chain uses TRBV18 and TRBJ2-5; D might be TRBD1 (6 bases). V lost 3 bases and J lost 1, with 9 bases in between. The length of the CDR3 is 14 residues. The germline V gene has CDR1 KGHSH and CDR2 LQKENI. Here the CDR3 reads CASSPGHVQETQYF. CDR3 coding DNA: TGTGCCAGCTCACCGGGACACGTCCAAGAGACCCAGTACTTC.

The chain has TRBV13 and TRBJ2-7, with D perhaps TRBD1 (5 bases). Looked up from germline, CDR1 is PRHDT and CDR2 is FYEKMQ (reference sequence). The CDR3 has 12 amino acids. Trimming cost V 2 bases and J 5 bases, with 7 bases left between them. CDR3 nucleotides: TGTGCCAGCAGCTTAATGACAGACGAGCAGTACTTC. Translated: CASSLMTDEQYF.

The chain combines TRBV5-1 with TRBJ1-5, with a tentative D call TRBD1 (5 bases). V dropped 0 bases and J dropped 0 bases, with 10 bases sitting between them. The CDR3 totals 16 residues. Germline lookup yields CDR1 SGHRS and CDR2 YFSETQ. CDR3 in amino acids: CASSLEGPNSNQPQHF. In DNA, the CDR3 is TGCGCCAGCAGCTTGGAGGGGCCGAATAGCAATCAGCCCCAGCATTTT.

This clone was detected only a few times. The chain employs TRBV25-1 and TRBJ1-3; TRBD1 might be the D (5 bases). Germline V gene data show CDR1 as MGHDK and CDR2 as SYGVNS. The germline V and J ends were trimmed by 2 bases and 4 bases, with 18 bases remaining between them. The CDR3 covers 17 residues. CDR3 coding DNA: TGTGCCAGCAGTGAAGGGCGAGTCGCAGGGAAAGGAAACACCATATATTTT. This codes for CASSEGRVAGKGNTIYF.

This clone was picked up one time. The V call is TRBV10-3, the J call TRBJ2-7; TRBD1 matches 8 bases. The CDR3 totals 14 residues. Germline loops: CDR1 ENHRY, CDR2 SYGVKD. Trimming cost V 6 bases and J 7 bases; bases outside gene matches: 11. The CDR3 is CAIRNSTGVGEQYF. Written as DNA, the CDR3 is TGTGCCATCAGGAACTCGACAGGGGTGGGTGAGCAGTACTTC.

This clone has just a few counts. The chain has TRBV28 and TRBJ2-3; D unresolved. CDR3 length: 10 residues. Between the trimmed V and J ends, which lost 6 bases and 8 bases, there was a span of 6 bases. Germline lookup yields CDR1 MDHEN and CDR2 SYDVKM. CDR3 in DNA: TGTGCCAGCAGCTATGGTACGCAGTATTTT. Translating it yields CASSYGTQYF.

The V call is TRBV13, the J call TRBJ2-7; D may be TRBD1 (6 bases). The CDR3 runs to 14 residues. Trimming removed 4 bases at V and 5 bases at J, with 15 bases between. Germline V gene sequence: CDR1 PRHDT, CDR2 FYEKMQ (reference sequence). The CDR3 nucleotides read TGTGCCAGCAGCTCCGGGACAAGAAGGGACGAGCAGTACTTC. Protein sequence: CASSSGTRRDEQYF. Full variable domain (outside the CDR3, taken from reference TRBV13 and TRBJ2-7): AAGVIQSPRHLIKEKRETATLKCYPIPRHDTVYWYQQGPGQDPQFLISFYEKMQSDKGSIPDRFSAQQFSDYHSELNMSSLELGDSALYFCASSSGTRRDEQYFGPGTRLTVT.

This clone was detected only a few times. The chain joins TRBV5-1 to TRBJ2-7; D remains unclear. From germline, CDR1 is SGHRS and CDR2 YFSETQ. This CDR3 has 12 residues. Trimming stripped 0 bases from V and 5 bases from J, with 6 bases between. The CDR3 loop is CASSLAQDEQYF. The CDR3 nucleotides read TGCGCCAGCAGCTTGGCCCAGGACGAGCAGTACTTC.

The chain recombines TRBV28 with TRBJ1-1; tentative D call: TRBD1 (6 bases). The CDR3 has 13 amino acids. Germline assignment: CDR1 MDHEN and CDR2 SYDVKM. V lost 10 bases to trimming and J lost 0 bases, with 12 bases between them. The CDR3 DNA reads as TGTGCCACCTCCGGGACATTGAACACTGAAGCTTTCTTT. Translation gives CATSGTLNTEAFF.

The chain recombines TRBV4-2 with TRBJ2-1; 8 nucleotides match TRBD2. The CDR3 loop spans 16 amino acids. J gave up 8 bases and V 4 bases, and 13 bases lay outside the gene matches. Looked up from germline, CDR1 is LGHNA and CDR2 is YNFKEQ. The CDR3 is CASSPGGGGLRDEQFF. The CDR3 DNA sequence: TGTGCCAGCAGCCCGGGAGGGGGAGGGTTACGCGATGAGCAGTTCTTC.

The chain joins TRBV5-4 to TRBJ2-1; TRBD2 agrees at 13 bases. V trimming: 3 bases; J trimming: 0 bases; junction bases outside the gene matches: 3. The CDR3 covers 17 residues. The germline V gene encodes CDR1 SGHNT and CDR2 YYREEE (reference sequence). DNA of the CDR3: TGTGCCAGCAGCTCGCGGACTAGCGGGGGCTCCTACAATGAGCAGTTCTTC. Protein product: CASSSRTSGGSYNEQFF.

V gene TRBV5-6 combines with J gene TRBJ2-2; 9 bases are shared with TRBD1. CDR3 size: 13 residues. Germline values: CDR1 SGHDT, CDR2 YYEEEE. V shed 7 bases, J shed 4 bases, and the junction held 2 bases outside the gene matches. CDR3 coding DNA: TGTGCCAGCGGGACAGGGATCACCGGGGAGCTGTTTTTT. Translation: CASGTGITGELFF.

This CDR3 is CASSYSGAREKLFF. The CDR3 DNA reads TGTGCCAGCAGTTACTCGGGGGCGCGTGAAAAACTGTTTTTT. The rearrangement links TRBV6-6 to TRBJ1-4; the D gene is possibly TRBD1 (6 bases). The CDR3 covers 14 residues. Germline V gene data show CDR1 as MNHNY and CDR2 as SVGAGI (reference sequence). V gave up 0 bases and J gave up 7 bases, with 9 bases separating them.

A few counts support this clone. This chain connects TRBV14 to TRBJ2-7; D ambiguous. Germline V CDR1 and CDR2: SGHDN, FVKESK. This CDR3 region has 16 residues. V shed 1 base and J shed 3 bases, with 16 bases lying between them. This CDR3 is CASSQVPAAARYEQYV. The CDR3 DNA follows: TGTGCCAGCAGCCAAGTCCCTGCTGCGGCCCGCTACGAGCAGTACGTC.

This chain joins TRBV15 and TRBJ1-2; 9 nucleotides line up with TRBD1. Germline V gene lookup returns CDR1 LNHNV and CDR2 YYDKDF (reference sequence). Germline trimming cut 0 bases from V and 0 bases from J; bases unmatched to any gene: 2. The CDR3 contains 16 residues. The CDR3 here is CATSREGQGTNYGYTF. CDR3 DNA sequence: TGTGCCACCAGCAGAGAAGGACAGGGGACTAACTATGGCTACACCTTC.

Ten or more counts support this clone. This chain connects TRBV19 to TRBJ1-1; 7 nucleotides match TRBD1. Germline V CDR1 and CDR2: LNHDA, SQIVND (reference sequence). V lost 1 base, J lost 1 base, and 6 bases stayed unmatched. This CDR3 contains 16 residues. The CDR3 region has the DNA TGTGCCAGTAGTATAGTTCGGACAGGTTGGAACACTGAAGCTTTCTTT. It translates to CASSIVRTGWNTEAFF.

The chain is built from TRBV6-6 and TRBJ2-1; TRBD1 aligns across 9 bases. V lost 0 bases, J lost 6 bases, and 6 bases stayed unmatched. CDR1 MNHNY and CDR2 SVGAGI come from the germline V gene (reference sequence). The CDR3 contains 16 residues. The CDR3 nucleotides read TGTGCCAGCAGTTACTCGACGGGACAGGGAGTCAATGAGCAGTTCTTC. It encodes CASSYSTGQGVNEQFF.

This clone showed up just once. The chain employs TRBV28 and TRBJ2-3; D is possibly TRBD1 (5 bases). The germline gives CDR1 MDHEN, CDR2 SYDVKM. Trimming took 8 bases from V and 3 from J, leaving 15 bases between them. CDR3 length: 14 amino acids. In DNA form, the CDR3 reads TGTGCCAGCCGGAGAAGGGGCGGAACAGATACGCAGTATTTT. It codes for CASRRRGGTDTQYF.